This T cell receptor beta chain is from a study of Ad26.COV2.S vaccination and SARS-CoV-2 variants. As for treatment: some 20 received Ad26.COV2.S at low or high dose, single or two shots; roughly five received placebo; per-sample allocation not given. Sampling occurred on day 63 after the first vaccine or placebo injection. Whoever gave the sample was an adult aged 18-55 years in Boston. The administered vaccine (an Ad26 vector) expressed Wuhan-strain SARS-CoV-2 spike. This CDR3 spans 16 amino acids. V lost 6 bases to trimming and J lost 4 bases; unmatched junction nucleotides: 14. CDR1 and CDR2 from the germline V gene are KGHSH and LQKENI. Sequencing was performed with immunoSEQ multiplex PCR; in TCRdb, only in-frame clones are kept and a portion is missing. Seen here are 300,000 to 400,000 clones, 70% to 90% observed once, and the top ten hold more than 1.5%.

The TCR was taken from a person between 18 and 60 years old who received the Ad26.COV2.S COVID-19 vaccine or a placebo. The sequences come from peripheral blood, collected in a trial of Ad26.COV2.S vaccine versus placebo. The rearrangement uses TRBV18 and TRBJ1-1; 7 nucleotides match TRBD1. The CDR3 coding sequence is TGTGCCAGCTCCTCCCGAGTCGGGACAGAGATCACTGAAGCTTTCTTT. Translated: CASSSRVGTEITEAFF.